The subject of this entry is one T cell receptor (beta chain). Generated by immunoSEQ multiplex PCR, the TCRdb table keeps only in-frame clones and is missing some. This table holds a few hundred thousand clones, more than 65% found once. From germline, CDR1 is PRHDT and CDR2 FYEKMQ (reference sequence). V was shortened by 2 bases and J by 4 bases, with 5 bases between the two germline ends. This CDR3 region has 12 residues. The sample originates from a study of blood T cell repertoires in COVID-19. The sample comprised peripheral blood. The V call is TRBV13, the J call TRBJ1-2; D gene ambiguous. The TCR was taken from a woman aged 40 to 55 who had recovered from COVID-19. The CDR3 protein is CASSLTSYGYTF. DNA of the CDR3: TGTGCCAGCAGCTTAACATCCTATGGCTACACCTTC.